The 2 T cell receptor beta chains below come from one sample, sequenced in a study of early T cells in non-severe SARS-CoV-2 infection. One entry per CDR3 protein, called by TCRdb with MiXCR from the 5' RACE reads. The sample lists roughly 99,000 distinct CDR3 sequences, roughly 12% occurring once. The sample consisted of whole blood, taken at baseline. These TCRs come from an adult who was a healthcare worker with PCR-confirmed SARS-CoV-2 infection or an uninfected control (not recorded which).

The V gene is TRBV20-1, the J gene TRBJ1-5, with D possibly matching TRBD1 (6 bases). With 6 bases removed from V and 5 bases from J, the gap between germline ends came to 20 bases. The germline V gene encodes CDR1 DFQATT and CDR2 SNEGSKA (reference sequence). CDR3 length: 15 amino acids. The CDR3: CSAILRDNVDQPQHF. CDR3 DNA: TGCAGTGCGATTCTCCGGGACAACGTCGATCAGCCCCAGCATTTT.

The chain joins TRBV5-1 to TRBJ2-1; 13 bases agree with TRBD2. With 5 bases clipped from V and 7 bases from J, the junction kept 6 bases outside the gene matches. Germline V CDR1 and CDR2: SGHRS, YFSETQ. The CDR3 contains 15 residues. The CDR3 nucleotides read TGCGCCAGCAGTGACGGACTAGCGGGAGAAAATGAGCAGTTCTTC. Its translation: CASSDGLAGENEQFF.